This entry lists 9 T cell receptor beta chains sequenced from one sample in a study of shared clonotypes between healthy human individuals. It was CD45RO-negative cells, positively selected for CCR7, that made up naive CD8 cells, with terminally differentiated effector memory CD45RA+ cells excluded. This table comes from immunoSEQ multiplex PCR, and its TCRdb copy is limited to in-frame clones, with some not included. The table includes 450,000 to 700,000 clones, around 95% detected once. Sequencing was performed on naive CD8+ T cells sorted from blood. The receptors stem from a woman aged 25 to 39 in good health.

The gene calls are TRBV6-5 and TRBJ2-5, with 8 bases fitting TRBD2. CDR1 is MNHEY and CDR2 is SVGAGI in the germline V gene. This CDR3 has 15 residues. With V trimmed by 6 bases and J by 2 bases, 8 bases remained unmatched. This CDR3 is CASRPVLAEQETQYF. The CDR3 region has the DNA TGTGCCAGCAGACCGGTACTAGCGGAGCAAGAGACCCAGTACTTC.

The chain recombines TRBV4-2 with TRBJ2-5; a weak D match, TRBD1 (6 bases). The better agreement between TRBJ2-7 and the DNA end casts doubt on the J call. The CDR3 is made up of 17 amino acids. Germline V gene data show CDR1 as LGHNA and CDR2 as YNFKEQ. Written as DNA, the CDR3 is TGTGCCAGCAGCCAAGATCTCGGACAGACTCGATCCTACGAGCAGTACTTC. Protein: CASSQDLGQTRSYEQYF.

This chain joins TRBV15 and TRBJ2-1; no clear D. Germline CDR1 and CDR2: LNHNV and YYDKDF (reference sequence). The CDR3 length is 13 residues. V lost 9 bases and J lost 0, with 9 bases in between. CDR3 nucleotides: TGTGCCACGTCCCCGAGCTCCTACAATGAGCAGTTCTTC. This encodes CATSPSSYNEQFF. The full variable domain, with the rest looked up from reference TRBV15 and TRBJ2-1, is DAMVIQNPRYQVTQFGKPVTLSCSQTLNHNVMYWYQQKSSQAPKLLFHYYDKDFNNEADTPDNFQSRRPNTSFCFLDIRSPGLGDTAMYLCATSPSSYNEQFFGPGTRLTVL.

The rearrangement uses TRBV28 and TRBJ2-7, with 7 positions matching TRBD2. Germline CDR1 reads MDHEN; CDR2 reads SYDVKM. Germline trimming cut 6 bases from V and 2 bases from J; bases unmatched to any gene: 4. The CDR3 runs to 13 residues. CDR3 sequence: CASSPGGPYEQYF. The CDR3 DNA is TGTGCCAGCAGCCCGGGGGGACCCTACGAGCAGTACTTC.

This chain links TRBV30 with TRBJ1-1; D perhaps matches TRBD1 (5 bases). This CDR3 contains 16 residues. V was clipped by 2 bases and J by 0 bases, with 16 bases between them. Per the germline V gene, CDR1 is GTSNPN and CDR2 is SVGIG (reference sequence). The CDR3 loop is CAWSPSPEGMNTEAFF. In nucleotides, the CDR3 is TGTGCCTGGAGTCCCTCTCCCGAGGGGATGAACACTGAAGCTTTCTTT.

V gene TRBV7-9 combines with J gene TRBJ2-7, with 11 bases lining up with TRBD2. The junction had 3 bases not matched to a gene; V was cut back by 5 bases and J by 0 bases. Germline CDR1 SEHNR, CDR2 FQNEAQ (reference sequence). There are 15 residues in the CDR3. Here the CDR3 DNA reads TGTGCCAGCAGCGCGCTAGCGGGAGGCTCCTACGAGCAGTACTTC. Protein sequence: CASSALAGGSYEQYF.

The rearrangement uses TRBV19 and TRBJ2-7; D gene ambiguous. Germline-derived CDR1 and CDR2 are LNHDA and SQIVND (reference sequence). The CDR3 contains 13 residues. Trimming stripped 7 bases from V and 4 bases from J, with 14 bases between. CDR3 nucleotides: TGTGCCAGTACCGTGAACCTCCATTACGAGCAGTACTTC. As protein: CASTVNLHYEQYF.

The chain joins TRBV30 to TRBJ2-7; D not resolved. Trimming took off 1 base at V and 6 bases at J, with 7 bases between the two ends. CDR3 length equals 11 residues. Germline V CDR1 and CDR2: GTSNPN, SVGIG (reference sequence). In nucleotides, the CDR3 is TGTGCCTGGAGTGACCATCGCGAGCAGTACTTC. It codes for CAWSDHREQYF. Using reference TRBV30 and TRBJ2-7 for the parts outside the CDR3, the full variable domain is SQTIHQWPATLVQPVGSPLSLECTVEGTSNPNLYWYRQAAGRGLQLLFYSVGIGQISSEVPQNLSASRPQDRQFILSSKKLLLSDSGFYLCAWSDHREQYFGPGTRLTVT.

This clone occurred once. The chain carries TRBV7-9 and TRBJ2-3, with 13 bases matching TRBD2. Germline V CDR1 and CDR2: SEHNR, FQNEAQ (reference sequence). This CDR3 comprises 17 residues. V lost 5 bases, J lost 4 bases, and 9 bases stayed unmatched. The CDR3 DNA is TGTGCCAGCAGCGCCCGGACTAGCGGGAGTGGGGCAGATACGCAGTATTTT. Translating it yields CASSARTSGSGADTQYF.